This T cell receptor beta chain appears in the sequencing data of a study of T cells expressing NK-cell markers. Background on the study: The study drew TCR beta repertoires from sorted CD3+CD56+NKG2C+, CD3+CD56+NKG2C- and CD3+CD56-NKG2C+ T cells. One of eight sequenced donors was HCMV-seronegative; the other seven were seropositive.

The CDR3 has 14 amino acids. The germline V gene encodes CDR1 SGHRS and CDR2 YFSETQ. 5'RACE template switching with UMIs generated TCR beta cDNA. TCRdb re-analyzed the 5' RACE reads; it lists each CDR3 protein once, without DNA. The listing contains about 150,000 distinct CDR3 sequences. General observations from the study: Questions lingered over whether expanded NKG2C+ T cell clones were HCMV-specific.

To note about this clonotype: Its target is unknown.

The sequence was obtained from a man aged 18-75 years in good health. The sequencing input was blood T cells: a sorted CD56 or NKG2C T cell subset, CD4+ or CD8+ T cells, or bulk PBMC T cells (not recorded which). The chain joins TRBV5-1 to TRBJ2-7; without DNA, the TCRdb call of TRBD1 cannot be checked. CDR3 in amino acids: CASSWTGGSYEQYF.